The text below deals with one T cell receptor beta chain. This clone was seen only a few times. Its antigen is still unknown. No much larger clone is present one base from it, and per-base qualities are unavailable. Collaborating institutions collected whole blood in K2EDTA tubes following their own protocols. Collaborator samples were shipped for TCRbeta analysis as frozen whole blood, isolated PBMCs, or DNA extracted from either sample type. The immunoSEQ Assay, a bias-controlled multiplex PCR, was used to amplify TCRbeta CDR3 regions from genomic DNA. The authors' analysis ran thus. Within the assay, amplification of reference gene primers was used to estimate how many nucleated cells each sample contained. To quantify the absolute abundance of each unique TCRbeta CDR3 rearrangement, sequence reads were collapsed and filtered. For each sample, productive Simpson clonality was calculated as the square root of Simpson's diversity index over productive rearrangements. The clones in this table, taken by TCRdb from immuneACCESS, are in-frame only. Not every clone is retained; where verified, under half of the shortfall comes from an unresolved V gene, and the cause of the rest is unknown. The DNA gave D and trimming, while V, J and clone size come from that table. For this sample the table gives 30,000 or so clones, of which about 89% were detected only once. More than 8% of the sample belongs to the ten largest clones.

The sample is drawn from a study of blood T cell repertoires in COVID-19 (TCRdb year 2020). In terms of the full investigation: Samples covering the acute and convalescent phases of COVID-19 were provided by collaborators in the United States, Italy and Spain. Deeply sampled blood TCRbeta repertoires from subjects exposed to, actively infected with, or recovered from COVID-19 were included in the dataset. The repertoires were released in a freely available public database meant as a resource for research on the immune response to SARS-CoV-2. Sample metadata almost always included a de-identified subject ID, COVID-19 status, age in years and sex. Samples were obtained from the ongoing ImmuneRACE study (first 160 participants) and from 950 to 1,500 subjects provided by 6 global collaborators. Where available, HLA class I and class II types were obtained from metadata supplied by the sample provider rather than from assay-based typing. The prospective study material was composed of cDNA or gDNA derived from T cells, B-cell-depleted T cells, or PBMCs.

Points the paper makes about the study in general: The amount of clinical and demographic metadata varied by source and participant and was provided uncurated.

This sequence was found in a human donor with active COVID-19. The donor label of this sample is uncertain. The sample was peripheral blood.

The nucleotide sequence is TGTGCCAGCAGCGCTAACAACGTCCTGACTTTC. Its protein product is CASSANNVLTF. Rearrangement joined TRBV9 to TRBJ2-6, with the D gene not clear enough to name. The V and J ends are trimmed by 3 bases and 9 bases, leaving 4 bases between them. The CDR3 covers 11 residues, taking in both the cysteine and the phenylalanine. The entry retains the CDR3 DNA only, 33 bases that are in frame from base 1. For CDR1 and CDR2, the germline V gene lists SGDLS and YYNGEE.